What follows are 3 T cell receptor beta chains derived from one specimen sequenced in a study of blood T cell repertoires in COVID-19. Sequencing used immunoSEQ multiplex PCR; TCRdb keeps in-frame clones, though not all of them. This table has approximately 100,000 clones, 80% to 90% appearing once. Input material: peripheral blood. These receptors all stem from a human donor in a cohort sampled during active COVID-19.

This clone came up many times. The chain employs TRBV2 and TRBJ2-2; maybe TRBD1 (6 bases). Deletions cut 10 bases from V and 4 bases from J, with 10 bases between. The CDR3 has 12 residues. From germline, CDR1 is SNHLY and CDR2 FYNNEI. CDR3 protein: CATRTVTGELFF. Written as DNA, the CDR3 is TGTGCCACTCGGACAGTCACCGGGGAGCTGTTTTTT. Full variable domain (remainder filled in from reference TRBV2 and TRBJ2-2): EPEVTQTPSHQVTQMGQEVILRCVPISNHLYFYWYRQILGQKVEFLVSFYNNEISEKSEIFDDQFSVERPDGSNFTLKIRSTKLEDSAMYFCATRTVTGELFFGEGSRLTVL.

The chain recombines TRBV19 with TRBJ1-4; 7 bases match TRBD1. This CDR3 is built from 16 residues. V shed 9 bases and J 6 bases; nucleotides not matched to a gene: 16. Per germline, CDR1 LNHDA and CDR2 SQIVND (reference sequence). DNA of the CDR3: TGTGCCAGCAGTTCCCTTCCGGGACAGAAGGATGAAAAACTGTTTTTT. It specifies CASSSLPGQKDEKLFF.

This chain joins TRBV12-3 or TRBV12-4 and TRBJ2-1, with TRBD1 matching over 7 bases. This CDR3 is 12 amino acids long. The J segment lost 10 bases and the V segment lost 5 bases, leaving 5 bases of the junction unmatched. CDR3 coding DNA: TGTGCCAGCAGTCCGACAGGGAGAGAGCAGTTCTTC. Amino acid sequence: CASSPTGREQFF.